The present T cell receptor (beta chain) was sequenced within a study of blood T cells in healthy people across ages. A second about 6 to 11 cycle PCR used barcoded and J-beta primers. TCRdb re-analysed the 5' RACE reads in MiXCR, keeping a single row per CDR3 protein. The data contain about 1.1 million distinct CDR3 sequences, roughly two fifths of them singletons. The V and J ends lost 6 bases and 3 bases respectively, with 17 bases between them. The germline V gene has CDR1 SQVTM and CDR2 ANQGSEA. The CDR3 sequence is 14 residues long. The sample comprised blood. The rearrangement joins TRBV29-1 to TRBJ1-1; unclear D gene. This TCR came from a man aged 18 to 30 in good health. CDR3 DNA sequence: TGCAGCGTCCGGCACACATTGACCGACACTGAAGCTTTCTTT. Residues: CSVRHTLTDTEAFF.